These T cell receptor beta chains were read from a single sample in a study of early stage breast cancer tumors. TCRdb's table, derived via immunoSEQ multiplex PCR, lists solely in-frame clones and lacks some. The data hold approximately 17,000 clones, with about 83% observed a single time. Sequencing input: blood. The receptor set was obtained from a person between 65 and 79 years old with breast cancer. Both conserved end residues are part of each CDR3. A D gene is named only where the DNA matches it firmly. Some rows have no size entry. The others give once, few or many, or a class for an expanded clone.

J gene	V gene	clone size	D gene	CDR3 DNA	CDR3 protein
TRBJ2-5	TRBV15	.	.	TGTGCCACCAGCAGGGACAACCAAGAGACCCAGTACTTC	CATSRDNQETQYF
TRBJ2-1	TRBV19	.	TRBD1	TGTGCCAGTAACCCGGGACAGCGCCACAATGAGCAGTTCTTC	CASNPGQRHNEQFF
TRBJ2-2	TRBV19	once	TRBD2	TGTGCCAGTAGTATAGGGACTAGCGGGACCGGGGAGCTGTTTTTT	CASSIGTSGTGELFF
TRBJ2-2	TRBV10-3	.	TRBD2	TGTGCCATCACCTGGGATCTAGCGGGGCCCGGGGAGCTGTTTTTT	CAITWDLAGPGELFF
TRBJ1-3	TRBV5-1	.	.	TGCGCCAGCAGTTCGGGGGGATCTGGAAACACCATATATTTT	CASSSGGSGNTIYF
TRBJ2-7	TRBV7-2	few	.	TGTGCCAGCAGCTTAATTAGTAGCGCCCTGAGCTCCTACGAGCAGTACTTC	CASSLISSALSSYEQYF
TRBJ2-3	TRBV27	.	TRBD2	TGTGCCAGCAGTTTACAGGCTAGCGGGTTCACAGATACGCAGTATTTT	CASSLQASGFTDTQYF
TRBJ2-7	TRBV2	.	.	TGTGCCAGCAGTGGGCCAGTGTACGAGCAGTACTTC	CASSGPVYEQYF
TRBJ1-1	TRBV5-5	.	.	TGTGCCAGCAGCTTGGGGGAGGGGGTTTCAGCTTTCTTT	CASSLGEGVSAFF
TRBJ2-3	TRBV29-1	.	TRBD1	TGCAGCGTTCCTCCGGGACAGGGAACAGATACGCAGTATTTT	CSVPPGQGTDTQYF
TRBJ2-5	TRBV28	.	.	TGTGCCAGCAGTTTCGGTTATCAAGAGACCCAGTACTTC	CASSFGYQETQYF
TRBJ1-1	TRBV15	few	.	TGTGCCACCAGCAGAGATGCCCAGGGGAACACTGAAGCTTTCTTT	CATSRDAQGNTEAFF
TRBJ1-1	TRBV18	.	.	TGTGCCAGCTCACCTGGTAAGGGGGAAGCTTTCTTT	CASSPGKGEAFF
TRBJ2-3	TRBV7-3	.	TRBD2	TGTGCCAGCAGCACAACTAGCGGGGGGGCTCCTAATACGCAGTATTTT	CASSTTSGGAPNTQYF
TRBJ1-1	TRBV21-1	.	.	TGTGCCAGCAGCAAAGGCCGGGGGGTAAACACTGAAGCTTTCTTT	CASSKGRGVNTEAFF
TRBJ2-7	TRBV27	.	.	TGTGCCAGGCACAGCAGCTCCTACGAGCAGTACTTC	CARHSSSYEQYF
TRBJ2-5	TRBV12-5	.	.	TGTGCTAGTGGCCCCGGACAGAGGAATAGAGAGACCCAGTACTTC	CASGPGQRNRETQYF
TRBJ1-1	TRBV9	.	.	TGTGCCAGCAGCGGAGTCCAGGGGCGAGAAGCTTTCTTT	CASSGVQGREAFF
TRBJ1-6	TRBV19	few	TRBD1	TGTGCCAGTAGTAGGACAGGGGGGGATTCACCCCTCCACTTT	CASSRTGGDSPLHF
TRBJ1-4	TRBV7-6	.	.	TGTGCCAGCAGCTTAGTGGGGGGGCAGGAAAAACTGTTTTTT	CASSLVGGQEKLFF
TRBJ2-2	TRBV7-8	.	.	TGTGCCAGCAGCTTAGACGGGTCTTCCATGGGCGGGGAGCTGTTTTTT	CASSLDGSSMGGELFF
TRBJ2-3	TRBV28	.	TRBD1	TGTGCCAGCAGAGACAGGGGCGCTAGCACAGATACGCAGTATTTT	CASRDRGASTDTQYF
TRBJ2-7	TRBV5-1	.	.	TGCGCCAGCAGCTTGGTTACAGGGGGGGGGTACGAGCAGTACTTC	CASSLVTGGGYEQYF
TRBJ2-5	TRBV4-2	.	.	TGTGCCAGCAGCCATTGGGGGGGCCCGGAGACCCAGTACTTC	CASSHWGGPETQYF
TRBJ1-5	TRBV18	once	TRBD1	TGTGCCAGCTCGCCGGGACAGGGAGGTCGAAATCAGCCCCAGCATTTT	CASSPGQGGRNQPQHF
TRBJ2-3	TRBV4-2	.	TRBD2	TGTGCCAGCAGCCAGGAAACTAGCGGGGGGGCCCCAGATACGCAGTATTTT	CASSQETSGGAPDTQYF
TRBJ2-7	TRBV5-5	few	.	TGTGCCAGCAGCCCTCTGATGGAGCGGGCCTCCTACGAGCAGTACTTC	CASSPLMERASYEQYF
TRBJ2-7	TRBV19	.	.	TGTGCCAGTAGTTTAAGACAGGTTGGGGACTACGAGCAGTACTTC	CASSLRQVGDYEQYF